This T cell receptor (beta chain) was captured by sequencing in a study of T cells in Graves' hyperthyroidism and ophthalmopathy. Study-level points and caveats: Classification by a 13 V-J model distinguished ophthalmopathy from stable hyperthyroidism. Most expanded thyroid clonotypes above 0.001 recurred in blood.

TCR beta CDR3 region amplification was performed from RNA transcripts. First-round RT-PCR with HTBI primers amplified the TCR CDR3 region. TCRdb processed the multiplex PCR reads anew with MiXCR; each CDR3 protein has one entry. The table lists under 400,000 distinct CDR3 sequences, approximately 16% of them singletons. Looked up from germline, CDR1 is SGHRS and CDR2 is YFSETQ. The CDR3 contains 17 residues. Losses at the gene ends were 4 bases for V and 3 bases for J; bases not matched to a gene: 8. This clonotype occurred many times. No antigen is known for it. Together with thyroid ultrasound, orbital computed tomography, serum thyroxine and TRAb, clinical symptoms were used for diagnoses.

This rearrangement joins TRBV5-1 to TRBJ2-3, with 13 nucleotides matching TRBD2. This sequence originates from a woman aged 60-75 years with Graves' ophthalmopathy. Specimen: blood. CDR3 DNA sequence: TGCGCCAGCAGCACAGGACTAGCGGGAGTTGGTACAGATACGCAGTATTTT. It specifies CASSTGLAGVGTDTQYF.